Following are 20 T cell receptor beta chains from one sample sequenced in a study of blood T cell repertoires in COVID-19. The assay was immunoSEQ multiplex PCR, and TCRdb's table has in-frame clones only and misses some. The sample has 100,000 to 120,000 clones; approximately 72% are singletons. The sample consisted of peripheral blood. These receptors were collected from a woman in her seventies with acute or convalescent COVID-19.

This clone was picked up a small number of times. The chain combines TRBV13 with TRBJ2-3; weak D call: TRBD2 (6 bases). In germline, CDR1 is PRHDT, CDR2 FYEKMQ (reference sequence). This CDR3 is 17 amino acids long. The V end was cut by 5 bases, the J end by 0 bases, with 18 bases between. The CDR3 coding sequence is TGTGCCAGCAGCATACTCCTGGCGGGGCATAGCACAGATACGCAGTATTTT. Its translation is CASSILLAGHSTDTQYF.

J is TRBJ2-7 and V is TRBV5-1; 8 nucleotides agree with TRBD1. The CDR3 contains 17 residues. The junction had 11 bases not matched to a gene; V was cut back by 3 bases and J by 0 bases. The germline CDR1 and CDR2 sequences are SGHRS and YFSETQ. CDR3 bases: TGCGCCAGCAGCTATCGGACAGGGACTTTGAGCTCCTACGAGCAGTACTTC. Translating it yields CASSYRTGTLSSYEQYF.

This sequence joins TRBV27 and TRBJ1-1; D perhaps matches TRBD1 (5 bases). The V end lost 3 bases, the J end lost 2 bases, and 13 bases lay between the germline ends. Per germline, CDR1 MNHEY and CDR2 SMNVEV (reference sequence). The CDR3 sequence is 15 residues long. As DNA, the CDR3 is TGTGCCAGCAGTTTTCGTAGACAGCTAAACACTGAAGCTTTCTTT. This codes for CASSFRRQLNTEAFF.

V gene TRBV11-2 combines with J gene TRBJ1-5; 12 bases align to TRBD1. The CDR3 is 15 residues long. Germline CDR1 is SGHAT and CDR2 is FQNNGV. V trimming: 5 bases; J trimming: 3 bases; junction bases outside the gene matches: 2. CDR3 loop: CASSGTGGPNQPQHF. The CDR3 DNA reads TGTGCCAGCAGCGGGACAGGGGGCCCCAATCAGCCCCAGCATTTT.

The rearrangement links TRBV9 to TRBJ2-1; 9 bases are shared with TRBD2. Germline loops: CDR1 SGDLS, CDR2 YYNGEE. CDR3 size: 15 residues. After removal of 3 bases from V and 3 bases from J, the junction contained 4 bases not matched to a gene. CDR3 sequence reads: CASSEGLAGYNEQFF. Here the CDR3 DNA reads TGTGCCAGCAGCGAGGGACTAGCTGGCTACAATGAGCAGTTCTTC.

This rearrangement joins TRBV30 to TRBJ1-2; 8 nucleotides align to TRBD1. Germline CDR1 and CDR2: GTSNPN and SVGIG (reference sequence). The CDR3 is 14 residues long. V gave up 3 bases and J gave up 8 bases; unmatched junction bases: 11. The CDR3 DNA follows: TGTGCCTGGAGGGCCGGGACAGGTGCTGTGGGCTACACCTTC. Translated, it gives CAWRAGTGAVGYTF. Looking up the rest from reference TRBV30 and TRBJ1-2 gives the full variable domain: SQTIHQWPATLVQPVGSPLSLECTVEGTSNPNLYWYRQAAGRGLQLLFYSVGIGQISSEVPQNLSASRPQDRQFILSSKKLLLSDSGFYLCAWRAGTGAVGYTFGSGTRLTVV.

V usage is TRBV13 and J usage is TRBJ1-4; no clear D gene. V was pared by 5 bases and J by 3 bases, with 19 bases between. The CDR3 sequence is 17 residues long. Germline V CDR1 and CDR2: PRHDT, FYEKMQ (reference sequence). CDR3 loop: CASSPPLQKRANEKLFF. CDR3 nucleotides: TGTGCCAGCAGCCCCCCGCTCCAAAAGAGAGCTAATGAAAAACTGTTTTTT.

The CDR3, as DNA: TGTGCCAGTAGTATACTTAGGGGTGATCAGCCCCAGCATTTT. This sequence encodes CASSILRGDQPQHF. This chain connects TRBV19 to TRBJ1-5; tentative D call: TRBD1 (5 bases). Between the trimmed V and J ends, which lost 2 bases and 5 bases, there was a span of 10 bases. CDR3 length: 14 amino acids. Germline V lookup: CDR1 LNHDA, CDR2 SQIVND (reference sequence).

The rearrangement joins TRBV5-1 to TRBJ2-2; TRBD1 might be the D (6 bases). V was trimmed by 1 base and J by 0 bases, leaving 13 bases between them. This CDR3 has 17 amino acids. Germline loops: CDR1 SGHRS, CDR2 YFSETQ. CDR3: CASSLPTGTTNTGELFF. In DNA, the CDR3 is TGCGCCAGCAGCTTGCCTACCGGGACAACGAACACCGGGGAGCTGTTTTTT. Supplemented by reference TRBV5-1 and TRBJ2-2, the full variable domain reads KAGVTQTPRYLIKTRGQQVTLSCSPISGHRSVSWYQQTPGQGLQFLFEYFSETQRNKGNFPGRFSGRQFSNSRSEMNVSTLELGDSALYLCASSLPTGTTNTGELFFGEGSRLTVL.

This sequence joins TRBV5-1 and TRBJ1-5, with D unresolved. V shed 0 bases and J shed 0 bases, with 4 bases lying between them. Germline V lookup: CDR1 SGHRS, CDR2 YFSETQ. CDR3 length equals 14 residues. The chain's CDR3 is CASSLDGSNQPQHF. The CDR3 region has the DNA TGCGCCAGCAGCTTGGACGGTAGCAATCAGCCCCAGCATTTT. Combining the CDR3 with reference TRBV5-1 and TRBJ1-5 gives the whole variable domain KAGVTQTPRYLIKTRGQQVTLSCSPISGHRSVSWYQQTPGQGLQFLFEYFSETQRNKGNFPGRFSGRQFSNSRSEMNVSTLELGDSALYLCASSLDGSNQPQHFGDGTRLSIL.

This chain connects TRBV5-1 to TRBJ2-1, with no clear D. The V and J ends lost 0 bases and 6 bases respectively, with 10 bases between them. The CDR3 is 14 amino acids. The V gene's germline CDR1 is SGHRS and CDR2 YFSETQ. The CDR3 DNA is TGCGCCAGCAGCTTGGTCACAGCCCCCAATGAGCAGTTCTTC. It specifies CASSLVTAPNEQFF.

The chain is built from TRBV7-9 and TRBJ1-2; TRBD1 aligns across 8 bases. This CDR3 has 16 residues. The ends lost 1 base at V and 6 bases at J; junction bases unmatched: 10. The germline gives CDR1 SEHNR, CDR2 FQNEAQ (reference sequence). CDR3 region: CASSLVGRGQGHGYTF. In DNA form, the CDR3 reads TGTGCCAGCAGCTTAGTCGGCAGGGGGCAGGGCCATGGCTACACCTTC.

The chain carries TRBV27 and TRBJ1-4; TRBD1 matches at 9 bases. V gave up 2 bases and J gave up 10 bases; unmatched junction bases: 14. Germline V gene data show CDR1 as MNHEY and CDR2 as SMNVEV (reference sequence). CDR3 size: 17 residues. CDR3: CASSLQGQGKATGKLFF. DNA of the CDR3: TGTGCCAGCAGTTTACAAGGACAGGGGAAGGCAACAGGAAAACTGTTTTTT.

This chain's CDR3 is CASGFATGASGGELFF. The DNA of the CDR3 is TGTGCTAGTGGTTTTGCCACAGGGGCCTCCGGCGGGGAGCTGTTTTTT. The rearrangement joins TRBV12-5 to TRBJ2-2, with 7 bases that match TRBD1. Germline CDR1 LGHNT, CDR2 FRNRAP. V shed 3 bases, J shed 7 bases, and the junction held 11 bases outside the gene matches. This CDR3 has 16 amino acids.

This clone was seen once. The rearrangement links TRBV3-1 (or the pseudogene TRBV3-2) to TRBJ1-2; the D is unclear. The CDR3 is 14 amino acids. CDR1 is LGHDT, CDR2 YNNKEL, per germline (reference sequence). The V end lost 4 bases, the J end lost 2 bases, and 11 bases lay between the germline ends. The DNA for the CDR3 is TGTGCCAGCAGCCCGAGCGGACGGAACTATGGCTACACCTTC. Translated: CASSPSGRNYGYTF.

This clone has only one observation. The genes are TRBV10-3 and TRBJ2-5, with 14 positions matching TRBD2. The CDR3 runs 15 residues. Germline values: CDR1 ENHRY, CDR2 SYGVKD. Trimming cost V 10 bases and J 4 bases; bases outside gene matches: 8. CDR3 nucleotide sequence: TGTGCCACCGGGGGGACTAGCGGGGGCGGAGAGACCCAGTACTTC. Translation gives CATGGTSGGGETQYF.

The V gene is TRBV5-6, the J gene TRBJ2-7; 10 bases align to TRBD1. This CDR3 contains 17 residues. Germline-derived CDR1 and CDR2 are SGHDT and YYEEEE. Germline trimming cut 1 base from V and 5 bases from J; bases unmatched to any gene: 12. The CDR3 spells CASSLPKTGGAFNEQYF. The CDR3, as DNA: TGTGCCAGCAGCTTGCCGAAGACAGGGGGCGCATTCAACGAGCAGTACTTC.

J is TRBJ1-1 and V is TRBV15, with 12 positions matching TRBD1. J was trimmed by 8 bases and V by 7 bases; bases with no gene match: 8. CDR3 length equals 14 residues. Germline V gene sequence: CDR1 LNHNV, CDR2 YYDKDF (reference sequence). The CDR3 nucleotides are TGTGCCACCAACCCGGGACAGGGGGCTAAGGAAGCTTTCTTT. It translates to CATNPGQGAKEAFF.

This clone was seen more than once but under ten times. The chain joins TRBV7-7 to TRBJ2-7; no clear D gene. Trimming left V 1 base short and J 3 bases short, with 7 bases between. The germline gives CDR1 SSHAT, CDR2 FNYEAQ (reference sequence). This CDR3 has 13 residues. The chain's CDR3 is CASSLDPGYEQYF. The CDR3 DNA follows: TGTGCCAGCAGCTTAGATCCGGGCTACGAGCAGTACTTC.

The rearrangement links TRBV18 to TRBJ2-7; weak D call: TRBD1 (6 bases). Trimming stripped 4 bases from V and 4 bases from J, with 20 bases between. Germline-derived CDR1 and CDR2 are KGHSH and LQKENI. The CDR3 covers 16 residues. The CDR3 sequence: CASSQESQGNKYEQYF. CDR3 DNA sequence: TGTGCCAGCTCACAAGAATCCCAGGGGAACAAATACGAGCAGTACTTC.